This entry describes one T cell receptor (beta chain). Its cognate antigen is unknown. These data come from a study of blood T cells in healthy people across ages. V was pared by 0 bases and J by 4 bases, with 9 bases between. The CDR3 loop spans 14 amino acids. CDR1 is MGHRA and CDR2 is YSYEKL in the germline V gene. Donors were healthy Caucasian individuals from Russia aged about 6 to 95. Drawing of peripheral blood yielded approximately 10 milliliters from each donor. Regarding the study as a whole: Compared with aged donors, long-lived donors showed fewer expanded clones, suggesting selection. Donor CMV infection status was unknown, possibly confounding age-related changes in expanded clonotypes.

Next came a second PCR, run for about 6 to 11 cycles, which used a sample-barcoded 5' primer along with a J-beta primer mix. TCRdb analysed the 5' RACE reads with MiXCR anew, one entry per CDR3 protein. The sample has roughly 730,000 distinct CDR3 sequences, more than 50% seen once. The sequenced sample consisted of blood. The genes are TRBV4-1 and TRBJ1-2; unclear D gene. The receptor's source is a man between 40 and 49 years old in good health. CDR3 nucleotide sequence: TGCGCCAGCAGCCAAGAAGGGCAGTCCTATGGCTACACCTTC. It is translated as CASSQEGQSYGYTF.